A single sample gave rise to the 28 T cell receptor beta chains below, sequenced in a study of Graves' ophthalmopathy and Graves' hyperthyroidism. RNA transcripts served as template for amplifying TCR beta CDR3 sequences. HTBI primers served in a first-round RT-PCR, which a second-round multiplex PCR followed. TCRdb re-called the multiplex PCR reads with MiXCR, one entry per CDR3 protein. The sample consists of about 1.2 million distinct CDR3 sequences, roughly two fifths of them appearing once. Sequencing input: peripheral blood or thyroid tissue (not recorded which). Every receptor here comes from an adult man with Graves' hyperthyroidism.

This clonotype was observed a few times. Germline is not matched at one junction end, which may reflect a read error. The gene calls are TRBV10-3 and TRBJ2-7; TRBD2 matches at 7 bases. The CDR3 consists of 12 residues. CDR1 is ENHRY, CDR2 SYGVKD, per germline. CDR3 amino acids: CASSDVAGEQYF. In DNA form, the CDR3 reads TGTGCCAGCAGTGACGTAGCGGGCGAGCAGTACTTC.

This clonotype occurred many times. The V gene is TRBV29-1, the J gene TRBJ2-7; 8 nucleotides line up with TRBD2. The CDR3 consists of 13 residues. Germline CDR1 and CDR2: SQVTM and ANQGSEA. V shed 7 bases and J 2 bases; nucleotides not matched to a gene: 7. The CDR3 DNA reads TGCAGCGCGGGGGGGGACGGAGCCTACGAGCAGTACTTC. Translating gives CSAGGDGAYEQYF.

This clonotype showed up many times. The genes are TRBV6-5 and TRBJ1-2, with D possibly being TRBD1 (5 bases). The germline V gene has CDR1 MNHEY and CDR2 SVGAGI. V dropped 0 bases and J dropped 7 bases, with 12 bases sitting between them. The CDR3 totals 14 residues. The CDR3 protein is CASSYSRQGGGYTF. CDR3 nucleotide sequence: TGTGCCAGCAGTTACTCGAGGCAGGGCGGTGGCTACACCTTC.

The chain is built from TRBV29-1 and TRBJ1-2; D may be TRBD1 (5 bases). CDR3 length: 15 residues. Looked up from germline, CDR1 is SQVTM and CDR2 is ANQGSEA. Between the trimmed V and J ends, which lost 4 bases and 2 bases, there was a span of 17 bases. CDR3 region: CSVAGSPGGNYGYTF. The CDR3 DNA is TGCAGCGTTGCTGGTTCGCCGGGGGGGAACTATGGCTACACCTTC.

Notes on this clonotype: A read error may account for a junction end that differs from germline. The chain links TRBV7-9 to TRBJ1-4; 7 bases line up with TRBD1. Looked up from germline, CDR1 is SEHNR and CDR2 is FQNEAQ (reference sequence). CDR3 length equals 15 residues. The CDR3 nucleotides read TGCGCCAGCAGCCAACTGACAGGGCGGAATGAAAAACTGTTTTTT. Its protein product is CASSQLTGRNEKLFF.

The chain has TRBV20-1 and TRBJ2-7, with 8 bases aligning to TRBD1. The CDR3 has 13 residues. Germline V gene sequence: CDR1 DFQATT, CDR2 SNEGSKA (reference sequence). CDR3 amino acids: CRALGTGTYEQYF. In DNA, the CDR3 is TGCAGGGCATTGGGGACAGGCACCTACGAGCAGTACTTC.

This clonotype has at least ten counts. The chain recombines TRBV29-1 with TRBJ1-1, with 7 nucleotides matching TRBD1. This CDR3 has 14 amino acids. The germline CDR1 and CDR2 sequences are SQVTM and ANQGSEA. After removal of 7 bases from V and 1 base from J, the junction contained 9 bases not matched to a gene. For the CDR3, the DNA is TGCAGCGCAGCTCGCGGGACAGAGAACACTGAAGCTTTCTTT. This encodes CSAARGTENTEAFF.

A few counts support this clonotype. V usage is TRBV20-1 and J usage is TRBJ2-5, with 11 bases that match TRBD2. There are 17 residues in the CDR3. With 1 base clipped from V and 4 bases from J, the junction kept 11 bases outside the gene matches. The germline V gene has CDR1 DFQATT and CDR2 SNEGSKA (reference sequence). The CDR3 DNA is TGCAGTGCTAGAGGTAGCGGGAGGGCCCTGAGGAGAGAGACCCAGTACTTC. Translated: CSARGSGRALRRETQYF.

This clonotype was picked up a small number of times. The chain is built from TRBV6-9 and TRBJ2-2; D is ambiguous. V shed 8 bases and J shed 4 bases, with 17 bases lying between them. This CDR3 has 15 amino acids. Germline assignment: CDR1 MNHGY and CDR2 SVAAGI. The CDR3 spells CASGVLSPPTGELFF. In nucleotides, the CDR3 is TGTGCCAGCGGTGTATTGAGCCCCCCCACCGGGGAGCTGTTTTTT.

The J gene is TRBJ1-1, the V gene TRBV7-8; D is undetermined. The germline gives CDR1 SGHVS, CDR2 FQNEAQ. This CDR3 spans 14 amino acids. The V and J ends lost 5 bases and 6 bases respectively, with 16 bases between them. CDR3 protein: CASSPSHLSPEAFF. The CDR3 nucleotides are TGTGCCAGCAGCCCCAGTCATTTGAGCCCTGAAGCTTTCTTT.

The chain couples TRBV6-5 to TRBJ2-7; 11 bases agree with TRBD2. Germline CDR1 is MNHEY and CDR2 is SVGAGI. V lost 2 bases to trimming and J lost 13 bases; unmatched junction nucleotides: 4. The CDR3 is 12 residues long. The CDR3 is CASSYGSGREYF. The CDR3 DNA reads as TGTGCCAGCAGTTACGGTAGCGGGAGGGAATACTTC.

This clonotype was counted ten times or more. J is TRBJ1-5 and V is TRBV2; TRBD1 matches at 7 bases. The junction had 9 bases not matched to a gene; V was cut back by 1 base and J by 9 bases. Per germline, CDR1 SNHLY and CDR2 FYNNEI. The CDR3 runs to 15 residues. The DNA of the CDR3 is TGTGCCAGCAGTGAAGTTGGGACAGATCAGGGGCCCCAGCATTTT. Translating gives CASSEVGTDQGPQHF.

As for this clonotype: It may be a read error: a sequence one base away is much more abundant. The CDR3 does not end in the conserved phenylalanine or tryptophan, so this is likely a read error. This chain connects TRBV5-1 to TRBJ1-5, with a tentative D call TRBD1 (5 bases). CDR1 and CDR2 from the germline V gene are SGHRS and YFSETQ. The CDR3 consists of 14 residues. V lost 6 bases, J lost 7 bases, and 17 bases lay in between. The CDR3 region is CASKIGSGGQPQHL. Written as DNA, the CDR3 is TGCGCCAGCAAAATCGGGTCCGGGGGACAGCCCCAGCATCTT.

This chain links TRBV29-1 with TRBJ2-7, with D possibly TRBD2 on 6 matching bases. The V gene lost 6 bases and the J gene lost 0 bases, with 15 bases spanning the gap. Per the germline V gene, CDR1 is SQVTM and CDR2 is ANQGSEA. The CDR3 sequence is 14 residues long. CDR3 region: CSVVTGLASYEQYF. The CDR3 nucleotides are TGCAGCGTGGTCACGGGACTTGCCTCCTACGAGCAGTACTTC.

The chain links TRBV9 to TRBJ2-5; 7 bases fit TRBD1. Germline lookup yields CDR1 SGDLS and CDR2 YYNGEE. Trimming at V came to 5 bases and at J to 1 base, leaving 8 bases not matched to a gene. CDR3 length: 15 amino acids. The chain's CDR3 is CASSEIQGTQETQYF. The DNA for the CDR3 is TGTGCCAGCAGTGAGATACAGGGGACCCAAGAGACCCAGTACTTC.

This clonotype was counted a single time. This chain uses TRBV10-3 with TRBJ2-5; tentatively, D is TRBD1 (6 bases). V was shortened by 2 bases and J by 11 bases, with 33 bases between the two germline ends. Per the germline V gene, CDR1 is ENHRY and CDR2 is SYGVKD. The CDR3 contains 19 residues. CDR3 in amino acids: CAISEEQGFDPQTERGQYF. In DNA, the CDR3 is TGTGCCATCAGTGAGGAACAGGGCTTCGATCCGCAGACAGAAAGGGGGCAGTACTTC.

This clonotype occurred a few times. The rearrangement links TRBV12-3 or TRBV12-4 to TRBJ1-2; the D is unclear. V lost 7 bases and J 8 bases, leaving 20 bases between the germline ends. The CDR3 runs to 14 residues. CDR3 coding DNA: TGTGCCAGCACTCCTTCGGTTAGCTACGACGGCTACACCTTC. Residues: CASTPSVSYDGYTF.

This clonotype has a handful of counts. The J gene is TRBJ1-5, the V gene TRBV6-1; the D is unclear. V was trimmed by 6 bases and J by 6 bases, leaving 12 bases between them. There are 13 residues in the CDR3. CDR1 is MNHNS, CDR2 SASEGT, per germline. Written as DNA, the CDR3 is TGTGCCAGCAGCCACGGAGGGCCTCAGCCCCAGCATTTT. It is translated as CASSHGGPQPQHF.

This sequence joins TRBV25-1 and TRBJ1-4; D might be TRBD1 (5 bases). Between the trimmed V and J ends, which lost 6 bases and 0 bases, there was a span of 14 bases. Germline values: CDR1 MGHDK, CDR2 SYGVNS. The CDR3 loop spans 16 amino acids. The CDR3 loop reads CASSKPTGATNEKLFF. The CDR3 DNA reads TGTGCCAGCAGCAAACCCACAGGTGCAACTAATGAAAAACTGTTTTTT. Combining the CDR3 with reference TRBV25-1 and TRBJ1-4 gives the whole variable domain EADIYQTPRYLVIGTGKKITLECSQTMGHDKMYWYQQDPGMELHLIHYSYGVNSTEKGDLSSESTVSRIRTEHFPLTLESARPSHTSQYLCASSKPTGATNEKLFFGSGTQLSVL.

The chain links TRBV3-1 to TRBJ1-1, with 9 bases aligning to TRBD1. CDR1 and CDR2 from the germline V gene are LGHDT and YNNKEL (reference sequence). With V trimmed by 6 bases and J by 11 bases, 4 bases remained unmatched. CDR3 length equals 11 residues. The chain's CDR3 is CASSTGGTAFF. In DNA form, the CDR3 reads TGTGCCAGCAGTACAGGGGGCACGGCTTTCTTT.

The V gene is TRBV20-1, the J gene TRBJ2-5; D possibly corresponds to TRBD2 (6 bases). This CDR3 region has 15 residues. The germline V gene has CDR1 DFQATT and CDR2 SNEGSKA (reference sequence). The V end was cut by 4 bases, the J end by 9 bases, with 24 bases between. This CDR3 is CSATLEGSRSGAQYF. The CDR3 bases are TGCAGTGCTACGTTGGAGGGGTCGCGGTCTGGGGCCCAGTACTTC.

This clonotype was counted at least ten times. V usage is TRBV20-1 and J usage is TRBJ2-2, with 9 bases fitting TRBD1. There are 14 residues in the CDR3. J lost 6 bases, V lost 8 bases, and 10 bases had no gene match. Germline V lookup: CDR1 DFQATT, CDR2 SNEGSKA (reference sequence). CDR3 residues: CSPKGTGLAGELFF. CDR3 in DNA: TGCAGTCCCAAAGGGACAGGGTTGGCCGGGGAGCTGTTTTTT.

A remark on this clonotype: This sequence may be a read error, since a much larger clone differs from it by one base. The rearrangement joins TRBV11-2 to TRBJ2-7; TRBD2 matches 10 bases. CDR1 SGHAT and CDR2 FQNNGV come from the germline V gene. The CDR3 is 16 residues long. CDR3 loop: CASSHPRASGRYDQYF. Here the CDR3 DNA reads TGTGCCAGCAGCCACCCGAGGGCTAGCGGGAGATACGACCAGTACTTC.

The DNA of the CDR3 is TGTGCCAGCAGCCCAGGGGTGGCCCTTGACGAGCAGTACTTC. This gives the protein CASSPGVALDEQYF. The chain uses TRBV7-8 and TRBJ2-7; a weak D match, TRBD1 (6 bases). The CDR3 totals 14 residues. V lost 5 bases and J lost 5, with 16 bases in between. CDR1 is SGHVS, CDR2 FQNEAQ, per germline.

A few counts support this clonotype. This rearrangement joins TRBV6-5 to TRBJ1-3, with D uncertain. CDR1 is MNHEY and CDR2 is SVGAGI in the germline V gene. This CDR3 contains 15 residues. The V end was cut by 2 bases, the J end by 0 bases, with 8 bases between. The CDR3 region has the DNA TGTGCCAGCAGTTACGACACCAACTCTGGAAACACCATATATTTT. The encoded protein is CASSYDTNSGNTIYF.

This clonotype was detected once. The chain uses TRBV9 and TRBJ1-4; no definite D call. The germline V gene has CDR1 SGDLS and CDR2 YYNGEE. V shed 0 bases and J shed 4 bases, with 7 bases lying between them. The CDR3 totals 14 residues. The CDR3 loop reads CASSVDGDNEKLFF. The CDR3 DNA follows: TGTGCCAGCAGCGTAGACGGAGATAATGAAAAACTGTTTTTT.

The table lists this clonotype with a few counts. The rearrangement uses TRBV20-1 and TRBJ2-2; D gene uncertain. This CDR3 spans 11 amino acids. The ends were cut back, 4 bases at V and 5 bases at J, with 5 bases in the middle. CDR1 and CDR2 from the germline V gene are DFQATT and SNEGSKA (reference sequence). CDR3: CSAKRTGELFF. In nucleotides, the CDR3 is TGCAGTGCTAAAAGGACCGGGGAGCTGTTTTTT.

This clonotype was counted ten times or more. The chain has TRBV2 and TRBJ1-5; 11 nucleotides align to TRBD1. Unmatched junction bases numbered 2, after V lost 5 bases and J lost 5 bases. Germline values: CDR1 SNHLY, CDR2 FYNNEI. The CDR3 runs 14 residues. CDR3 bases: TGTGCCAGCAGTAGGACAGGGGGCGATCAGCCCCAGCATTTT. Its translation: CASSRTGGDQPQHF. The variable domain in full, with the rest retrieved from reference TRBV2 and TRBJ1-5, is EPEVTQTPSHQVTQMGQEVILRCVPISNHLYFYWYRQILGQKVEFLVSFYNNEISEKSEIFDDQFSVERPDGSNFTLKIRSTKLEDSAMYFCASSRTGGDQPQHFGDGTRLSIL.